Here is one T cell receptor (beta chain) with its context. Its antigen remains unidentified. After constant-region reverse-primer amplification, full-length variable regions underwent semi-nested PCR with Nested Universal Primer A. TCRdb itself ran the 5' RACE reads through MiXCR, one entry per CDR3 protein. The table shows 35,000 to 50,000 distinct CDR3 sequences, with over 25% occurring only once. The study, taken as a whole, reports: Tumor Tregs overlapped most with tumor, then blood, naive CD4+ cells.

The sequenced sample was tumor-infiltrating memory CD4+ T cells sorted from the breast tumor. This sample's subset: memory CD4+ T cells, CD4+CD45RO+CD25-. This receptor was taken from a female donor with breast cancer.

The CDR3 protein is CSARSPFSGMLNEQFF. In DNA, the CDR3 is TGCAGTGCTAGATCCCCCTTTAGCGGGATGCTCAATGAGCAGTTCTTC. The chain is built from TRBV20-1 and TRBJ2-1; 8 nucleotides match TRBD2. This CDR3 has 16 amino acids. The germline gives CDR1 DFQATT, CDR2 SNEGSKA (reference sequence). Germline trimming cut 2 bases from V and 6 bases from J; bases unmatched to any gene: 12.